This is a list of T cell receptor beta chains from one sample in a study of blood T cell repertoires in COVID-19. TCRdb's table, derived via immunoSEQ multiplex PCR, lists solely in-frame clones and lacks some. The sample includes 60,000 to 75,000 clones, around four fifths of them seen just once. The sequenced material came from peripheral blood. Every receptor here comes from a human donor in a cohort sampled during active COVID-19. CDR3s include the opening cysteine and the closing phenylalanine or tryptophan. D genes are given only for firm matches. Clone sizes are given selectively: once, few, many, or a class where the clone is expanded.

d_gene: -
v_gene: TRBV29-1
j_gene: TRBJ1-5
abundance: -
CDR3nt: TGCAGCGTCCGGATTCAGGGGCAGGATCAGCCCCAGCATTTT
CDR3aa: CSVRIQGQDQPQHF

d_gene: -
v_gene: TRBV27
j_gene: TRBJ2-3
abundance: -
CDR3nt: TGTGCCAGCAGTTTACGTAGAAAGGCGACTAGCACAGATACGCAGTATTTT
CDR3aa: CASSLRRKATSTDTQYF

d_gene: -
v_gene: TRBV19
j_gene: TRBJ1-1
abundance: -
CDR3nt: TGTGCCAGTAACCTCCAGGGGATTAACACTGAAGCTTTCTTT
CDR3aa: CASNLQGINTEAFF

d_gene: TRBD1
v_gene: TRBV18
j_gene: TRBJ2-2
abundance: -
CDR3nt: TGTGCCAGCTCACCAATGGGAGACAGGGACGGGGAGCTGTTTTTT
CDR3aa: CASSPMGDRDGELFF

d_gene: TRBD1
v_gene: TRBV5-5
j_gene: TRBJ2-7
abundance: -
CDR3nt: TGTGCCAGCAGCTTGGCCCCGGCAGGGGGCGCGGGAGAGCAGTACTTC
CDR3aa: CASSLAPAGGAGEQYF

d_gene: TRBD2
v_gene: TRBV7-8
j_gene: TRBJ2-3
abundance: -
CDR3nt: TGTGCCAGCAGCTTCGGCGGGGGAACAGATACGCAGTATTTT
CDR3aa: CASSFGGGTDTQYF

d_gene: TRBD2
v_gene: TRBV19
j_gene: TRBJ2-7
abundance: -
CDR3nt: TGTGCCAGTATCGACGTGGGTCGGGGGGGCGAGCAGTACTTC
CDR3aa: CASIDVGRGGEQYF

d_gene: -
v_gene: TRBV27
j_gene: TRBJ1-5
abundance: -
CDR3nt: TGTGCCAGCAGTCAATCGGAGGTACAGCCCCAGCATTTT
CDR3aa: CASSQSEVQPQHF

d_gene: -
v_gene: TRBV6-6
j_gene: TRBJ2-7
abundance: -
CDR3nt: TGTGCCAGCAGTTACAGGACTGACGCCTACGAGCAGTACTTC
CDR3aa: CASSYRTDAYEQYF

d_gene: -
v_gene: TRBV7-3
j_gene: TRBJ2-7
abundance: -
CDR3nt: TGTGCCAGCAGCCCAGAATCGACAGGATTGTCCTACGAGCAGTACTTC
CDR3aa: CASSPESTGLSYEQYF

d_gene: -
v_gene: TRBV4-1
j_gene: TRBJ1-1
abundance: -
CDR3nt: TGCGCCAGCAGCCTCCGGCAGGGGCAGCGGTACACTGAAGCTTTCTTT
CDR3aa: CASSLRQGQRYTEAFF

d_gene: -
v_gene: TRBV18
j_gene: TRBJ2-7
abundance: -
CDR3nt: TGTGCCAGCGCCTCGGGGGTGGGCCCGGGTGAGCAGTACTTC
CDR3aa: CASASGVGPGEQYF

d_gene: -
v_gene: TRBV5-1
j_gene: TRBJ2-3
abundance: -
CDR3nt: TGCGCCAGCAGCTTGGCCCCAGGGTTAGGAGATACGCAGTATTTT
CDR3aa: CASSLAPGLGDTQYF

d_gene: TRBD1
v_gene: TRBV6-2/TRBV6-3
j_gene: TRBJ2-4
abundance: -
CDR3nt: TGTGCCAGCAGTTCTGGACAGGGAAACATTCAGTACTTC
CDR3aa: CASSSGQGNIQYF

d_gene: -
v_gene: TRBV9
j_gene: TRBJ2-1
abundance: many
CDR3nt: TGTGCCAGCAGCGTTGAGGGGGACACCTACAATGAGCAGTTCTTC
CDR3aa: CASSVEGDTYNEQFF

d_gene: -
v_gene: TRBV6-7
j_gene: TRBJ2-7
abundance: -
CDR3nt: TGTGCCAGCAGTTACCATTTCCGGGACACCGCCCTGCTCGGTGAGGAGCAGTACTTC
CDR3aa: CASSYHFRDTALLGEEQYF

d_gene: -
v_gene: TRBV7-5
j_gene: TRBJ2-7
abundance: -
CDR3nt: TGTGCCAGAAGCTGTAAGTCAAGCGGGAAGGAAGAGCAGTACTTC
CDR3aa: CARSCKSSGKEEQYF

d_gene: TRBD2
v_gene: TRBV4-1
j_gene: TRBJ2-3
abundance: -
CDR3nt: TGCGCCAGCAGCCAAGAATTAGCGGGTTACACAGATACGCAGTATTTT
CDR3aa: CASSQELAGYTDTQYF

d_gene: -
v_gene: TRBV6-5
j_gene: TRBJ1-4
abundance: -
CDR3nt: TGTGCCAGCAGCCGCACAGGGACAACTAATGAAAAACTGTTTTTT
CDR3aa: CASSRTGTTNEKLFF

d_gene: TRBD1
v_gene: TRBV11-2
j_gene: TRBJ1-2
abundance: -
CDR3nt: TGTGCCAGCAGCTTAGATGCCGGGACAGGGGGGTATGGCTACACCTTC
CDR3aa: CASSLDAGTGGYGYTF

d_gene: -
v_gene: TRBV7-6
j_gene: TRBJ1-1
abundance: -
CDR3nt: TGTGCCAGCAGCTTTTTAGGGCAGGGGAACACTGAAGCTTTCTTT
CDR3aa: CASSFLGQGNTEAFF

d_gene: -
v_gene: TRBV2
j_gene: TRBJ2-7
abundance: -
CDR3nt: TGTGCCAGCAGTACTCCCACCAGGGTGGCGTCCTACGAGCAGTACTTC
CDR3aa: CASSTPTRVASYEQYF

d_gene: -
v_gene: TRBV5-1
j_gene: TRBJ1-1
abundance: -
CDR3nt: TGCGCCAGCAGCCCGGGGCCAGGGACATACACTGAAGCTTTCTTT
CDR3aa: CASSPGPGTYTEAFF

d_gene: TRBD1
v_gene: TRBV5-5
j_gene: TRBJ1-6
abundance: -
CDR3nt: TGTGCCAGCAGCGGATCACAGGGGGTGGGAACCCTCCACTTT
CDR3aa: CASSGSQGVGTLHF

d_gene: TRBD2
v_gene: TRBV11-2
j_gene: TRBJ2-1
abundance: -
CDR3nt: TGTGCCAGCAGCTTCGGAGGGACTAGCGGGAGGTACAATGAGCAGTTCTTC
CDR3aa: CASSFGGTSGRYNEQFF

d_gene: -
v_gene: TRBV12-5
j_gene: TRBJ1-2
abundance: -
CDR3nt: TGTGCTAGTGGCCGGACTGAATCCAACTATGGCTACACCTTC
CDR3aa: CASGRTESNYGYTF

d_gene: -
v_gene: TRBV28
j_gene: TRBJ1-1
abundance: -
CDR3nt: TGTGCCAGCGGCAAACCAAAGAACACTGAAGCTTTCTTT
CDR3aa: CASGKPKNTEAFF

d_gene: -
v_gene: TRBV10-3
j_gene: TRBJ2-5
abundance: few
CDR3nt: TGTGCCATCAAGGGGAATCTGAACGGCCCTGGAGAGACCCAGTACTTC
CDR3aa: CAIKGNLNGPGETQYF

d_gene: TRBD2
v_gene: TRBV29-1
j_gene: TRBJ2-5
abundance: -
CDR3nt: TGCAGCGTTGGGGCTAGCGGTCAAGAGACCCAGTACTTC
CDR3aa: CSVGASGQETQYF

d_gene: -
v_gene: TRBV1
j_gene: TRBJ2-7
abundance: once
CDR3nt: TGCACCAGCAGCCAAGATCAGGGACAGGGCTACGAGCAGTACTTC
CDR3aa: CTSSQDQGQGYEQYF

d_gene: TRBD1
v_gene: TRBV12-5
j_gene: TRBJ2-5
abundance: -
CDR3nt: TGTGCTAGTGGTCGAGGACAGGGAGAGACCCAGTACTTC
CDR3aa: CASGRGQGETQYF

d_gene: TRBD1
v_gene: TRBV18
j_gene: TRBJ2-7
abundance: -
CDR3nt: TGTGCCAGCTCACCCCGACAGGGAAGGAGCCACGAGCAGTACTTC
CDR3aa: CASSPRQGRSHEQYF

d_gene: TRBD1
v_gene: TRBV3-1/TRBV3-2
j_gene: TRBJ2-7
abundance: -
CDR3nt: TGTGCCAGCAGCCATGACCAACAGGGGGAGCAGTACTTC
CDR3aa: CASSHDQQGEQYF

d_gene: TRBD1
v_gene: TRBV9
j_gene: TRBJ2-4
abundance: -
CDR3nt: TGTGCCAGCAGCGCACTACAGGGGTGGATCAAAAACATTCAGTACTTC
CDR3aa: CASSALQGWIKNIQYF

d_gene: -
v_gene: TRBV6-6
j_gene: TRBJ2-3
abundance: -
CDR3nt: TGTGCCAGCAGTCAGGCCGGAGGGACAGATACGCAGTATTTT
CDR3aa: CASSQAGGTDTQYF